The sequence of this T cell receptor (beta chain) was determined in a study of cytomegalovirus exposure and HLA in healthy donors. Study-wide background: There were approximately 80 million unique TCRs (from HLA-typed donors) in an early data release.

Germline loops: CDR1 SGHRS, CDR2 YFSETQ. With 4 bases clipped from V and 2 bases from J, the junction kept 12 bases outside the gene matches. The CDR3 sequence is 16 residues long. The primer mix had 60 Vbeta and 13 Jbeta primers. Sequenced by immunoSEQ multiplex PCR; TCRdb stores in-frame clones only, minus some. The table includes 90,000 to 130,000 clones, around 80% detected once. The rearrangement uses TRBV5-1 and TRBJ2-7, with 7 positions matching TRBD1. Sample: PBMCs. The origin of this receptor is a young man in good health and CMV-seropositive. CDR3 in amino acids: CASSQRKGARAYEQYF. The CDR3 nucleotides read TGCGCCAGCAGCCAACGAAAGGGGGCCAGGGCCTACGAGCAGTACTTC.